This is a list of T cell receptor beta chains from one sample in a study of T cells after yellow fever vaccination. A single record per CDR3 protein comes from TCRdb applying MiXCR to the 5' RACE reads. The sample has roughly 240,000 distinct CDR3 sequences; around 6.7% are singletons. The sample in question was CD4+ T cells sorted from PBMCs, obtained on the day of the yellow fever booster vaccination. Receptors were obtained from a man aged 30-40 years who received the YFV17D yellow fever vaccine. The CDR3 runs from the conserved cysteine through the conserved F or W.

len: 12
v_gene: TRBV7-2
j_gene: TRBJ2-5
CDR3aa: CASSGVQETQYF

len: 14
v_gene: TRBV7-2
j_gene: TRBJ1-4
CDR3aa: CASSQTGSNEKLFF

len: 13
v_gene: TRBV15
j_gene: TRBJ2-7
CDR3aa: CATSRDWSYEQYF

len: 16
v_gene: TRBV7-2
j_gene: TRBJ2-3
CDR3aa: CASSLGLLDFIDTQYF

len: 15
v_gene: TRBV4-2
j_gene: TRBJ2-7
CDR3aa: CASSQEAEPLHEQYF

len: 13
v_gene: TRBV6-2/TRBV6-3
j_gene: TRBJ2-1
CDR3aa: CASSYLRDGEQFF

len: 16
v_gene: TRBV15
j_gene: TRBJ1-3
CDR3aa: CATDELGDFSGNTIYF

len: 15
v_gene: TRBV20-1
j_gene: TRBJ2-5
CDR3aa: CSAPTGTGFWETQYF

len: 18
v_gene: TRBV4-2
j_gene: TRBJ2-3
CDR3aa: CASSQELANGGYTDTQYF

len: 13
v_gene: TRBV4-3
j_gene: TRBJ1-2
CDR3aa: CASSQEASYGYTF